This is a list of T cell receptor beta chains from one sample in a study of shared clonotypes between healthy human individuals. Profiled with immunoSEQ multiplex PCR; TCRdb holds only in-frame clones, not every one. The table shows around 990,000 clones, with 70% to 80% occurring only once. Sequencing was performed on memory CD4+ T cells from PBMCs. These receptors all come from a man between 18 and 35 years old in good health. Some clones in this sample may be carry-over from other donors' samples. Both conserved end residues are part of each CDR3. D genes are given only for firm matches. Rows give clone size only sometimes, using once, few, many, or a class for an expanded clone.

-	-	TRBJ1-2	TRBV28	CASSSTGQLYGYTF	TGTGCCAGCAGCTCAACTGGACAGTTGTATGGCTACACCTTC
-	-	TRBJ2-2	TRBV19	CASSMYWGNTGELFF	TGTGCCAGTAGTATGTATTGGGGGAACACCGGGGAGCTGTTTTTT
TRBD2	-	TRBJ2-5	TRBV2	CASSDRLAGQETQYF	TGTGCCAGCAGCGACAGACTAGCGGGACAGGAGACCCAGTACTTC
TRBD1	-	TRBJ2-7	TRBV28	CASSRVSAGQGTYEQYF	TGTGCCAGCAGCCGAGTTTCGGCGGGACAGGGTACCTACGAGCAGTACTTC
-	-	TRBJ2-5	TRBV9	CASSVGSPKETQYF	TGTGCCAGCAGCGTAGGGTCACCCAAGGAGACCCAGTACTTC
-	-	TRBJ1-4	TRBV5-1	CASSLREGSLFF	TGCGCCAGCAGCTTGAGGGAGGGGTCTCTGTTTTTT
-	-	TRBJ1-1	TRBV7-9	CASSLDVMNTEAFF	TGTGCCAGCAGCTTGGACGTAATGAACACTGAAGCTTTCTTT
-	-	TRBJ2-5	TRBV18	CASSRGTQETQYF	TGTGCCAGCTCACGGGGGACACAAGAGACCCAGTACTTC
-	-	TRBJ2-7	TRBV11-3	CASSSREGHEQYF	TGTGCCAGCAGCTCCCGAGAGGGCCACGAGCAGTACTTC
TRBD2	-	TRBJ2-1	TRBV7-2	CASSVEREVEQFF	TGTGCCAGCAGCGTAGAGCGGGAGGTTGAGCAGTTCTTC
TRBD2	-	TRBJ2-7	TRBV2	CASRGLAGSYEQYF	TGTGCCAGCAGAGGACTAGCGGGATCCTACGAGCAGTACTTC
TRBD2	-	TRBJ2-5	TRBV6-1	CASSELRTSGRANEQYF	TGTGCCAGCAGTGAATTAAGGACTAGCGGGAGGGCTAATGAGCAGTACTTC
TRBD2	-	TRBJ2-3	TRBV9	CASSEGSGSGTDTQYF	TGTGCCAGCAGCGAGGGGAGCGGGAGTGGCACAGATACGCAGTATTTT
-	-	TRBJ1-1	TRBV29-1	CSVERNAGKVEAFF	TGCAGCGTTGAGCGTAACGCAGGGAAAGTAGAAGCTTTCTTT
TRBD1	-	TRBJ2-6	TRBV18	CASSPRQGSGSGANVLTF	TGTGCCAGCTCACCCCGACAGGGGTCGGGTTCTGGGGCCAACGTCCTGACTTTC
TRBD2	many	TRBJ2-2	TRBV5-1	CASGERETTGELFF	TGCGCCAGCGGGGAGCGGGAGACAACCGGGGAGCTGTTTTTT
TRBD1	-	TRBJ2-7	TRBV6-1	CASRRGTGAEQYF	TGTGCCAGCAGGCGAGGGACAGGGGCCGAGCAGTACTTC
TRBD1	-	TRBJ2-6	TRBV27	CASSLAGQGFSSGANVLTF	TGTGCCAGCAGTTTAGCGGGACAGGGCTTTAGCTCTGGGGCCAACGTCCTGACTTTC
-	-	TRBJ2-5	TRBV11-3	CASSLSPRRGEKYF	TGTGCCAGCAGCTTATCACCTAGGCGGGGAGAAAAGTACTTC
-	few	TRBJ2-7	TRBV11-2	CASSVGLASPYEQYF	TGTGCCAGCAGCGTGGGTTTAGCGAGCCCCTACGAGCAGTACTTC
-	-	TRBJ2-1	TRBV5-4	CASSPGVSYNEQFF	TGTGCCAGCAGCCCAGGGGTCTCCTACAATGAGCAGTTCTTC
TRBD1	once	TRBJ1-2	TRBV7-2	CASTSRQGEGYTF	TGTGCCAGCACCTCTCGACAGGGGGAGGGCTACACCTTC
TRBD2	few	TRBJ2-5	TRBV2	CASRGGQTQYF	TGTGCCAGCCGGGGGGGCCAGACCCAGTACTTC
-	few	TRBJ1-2	TRBV11-2	CASSLDRTPAYGYTF	TGTGCCAGCAGCTTAGATCGTACGCCCGCCTATGGCTACACCTTC
TRBD1	-	TRBJ2-3	TRBV29-1	CSVPMAGTGTDTQYF	TGCAGCGTTCCCATGGCCGGGACAGGCACAGATACGCAGTATTTT
TRBD2	-	TRBJ2-7	TRBV15	CATSSGGGWSFYEQYF	TGTGCCACCAGCTCTGGGGGGGGGTGGTCGTTCTACGAGCAGTACTTC
-	-	TRBJ2-2	TRBV14	CATATGTGELFF	TGTGCCACCGCCACGGGAACCGGGGAGCTGTTTTTT
-	-	TRBJ2-5	TRBV19	CASSISGEQETQYF	TGTGCCAGTAGTATTTCCGGGGAGCAAGAGACCCAGTACTTC
-	once	TRBJ1-2	TRBV5-1	CASSPDINYGYTF	TGCGCCAGCAGCCCCGACATTAACTATGGCTACACCTTC
-	-	TRBJ2-1	TRBV7-3	CASSDIADSSYNEQFF	TGTGCCAGCAGCGATATAGCGGATAGCTCCTACAATGAGCAGTTCTTC
TRBD2	-	TRBJ2-1	TRBV19	CASRPPSPGLAGVYNEQFF	TGTGCCAGTAGACCCCCCTCCCCGGGACTAGCGGGAGTCTACAATGAGCAGTTCTTC
TRBD1	few	TRBJ2-7	TRBV14	CASSRDRVSSYEQYF	TGTGCCAGCAGCCGAGACAGGGTGAGCTCCTACGAGCAGTACTTC
-	-	TRBJ1-4	TRBV5-1	CASSFTPQEKLFF	TGCGCCAGCAGCTTCACTCCTCAAGAAAAACTGTTTTTT
TRBD1	-	TRBJ1-2	TRBV7-3	CASSFPGQGLDGYTF	TGTGCCAGCAGCTTTCCGGGACAGGGGTTAGATGGCTACACCTTC
-	few	TRBJ2-5	TRBV29-1	CSVQEVRETQYF	TGCAGCGTTCAGGAGGTTCGAGAGACCCAGTACTTC
TRBD1	-	TRBJ1-3	TRBV18	CASSPKGTGSGNTIYF	TGTGCCAGCTCACCAAAAGGGACAGGCTCTGGAAACACCATATATTTT
TRBD2	-	TRBJ2-1	TRBV5-1	CASSFDPSGRADEQFF	TGCGCCAGCAGCTTCGACCCTAGCGGGAGGGCCGATGAGCAGTTCTTC
-	-	TRBJ1-2	TRBV28	CASSLWDRSNYGYTF	TGTGCCAGCAGTCTTTGGGACCGATCTAACTATGGCTACACCTTC
TRBD1	-	TRBJ2-5	TRBV28	CASSLPGTGNQETQYF	TGTGCCAGCAGTTTACCCGGGACAGGGAACCAAGAGACCCAGTACTTC
-	many	TRBJ1-1	TRBV29-1	CSGTENTEAFF	TGCAGCGGGACAGAGAACACTGAAGCTTTCTTT
TRBD2	many	TRBJ2-1	TRBV7-6	CASSLAALAGVGEQFF	TGTGCCAGCAGCTTAGCGGCACTAGCGGGAGTTGGGGAGCAGTTCTTC
-	-	TRBJ2-4	TRBV9	CASSVTGSGNIQYF	TGTGCCAGCAGCGTTACGGGATCTGGAAACATTCAGTACTTC
TRBD2	once	TRBJ2-5	TRBV7-2	CASSHGLAGGGETQYF	TGTGCCAGCAGCCATGGACTAGCGGGAGGAGGGGAGACCCAGTACTTC
TRBD1	-	TRBJ2-7	TRBV28	CATRDRNFEQYF	TGTGCCACCCGGGACAGAAATTTCGAGCAGTACTTC
-	few	TRBJ2-5	TRBV11-2	CASSAGWRSLGALETQYF	TGTGCCAGCAGCGCAGGTTGGAGGAGTCTGGGGGCTTTGGAGACCCAGTACTTC
-	-	TRBJ2-7	TRBV11-2	CASSFQADGEQYF	TGTGCCAGCAGCTTCCAGGCAGATGGGGAGCAGTACTTC
TRBD2	-	TRBJ2-1	TRBV5-4	CASRVAGGSYNEQFF	TGTGCCAGCCGGGTAGCGGGAGGCTCCTACAATGAGCAGTTCTTC
TRBD2	-	TRBJ2-7	TRBV28	CASSAAGGRSVQYF	TGTGCCAGCAGTGCGGCGGGAGGCCGAAGCGTGCAGTACTTC
TRBD1	-	TRBJ1-4	TRBV7-9	CASSLSGPRGAEKLFF	TGTGCCAGCAGCTTATCCGGGCCCAGGGGGGCTGAAAAACTGTTTTTT
-	-	TRBJ2-7	TRBV2	CASSAHQSHEQYF	TGTGCCAGCAGTGCCCATCAGTCCCACGAGCAGTACTTC
TRBD1	-	TRBJ1-5	TRBV2	CASSETGEDQPQHF	TGTGCCAGCAGTGAAACAGGGGAGGATCAGCCCCAGCATTTT
TRBD2	few	TRBJ2-5	TRBV29-1	CSVRTSGSSQETQYF	TGCAGCGTTCGTACTAGCGGGAGCTCCCAAGAGACCCAGTACTTC
-	-	TRBJ2-5	TRBV19	CASSQDHQETQYF	TGTGCCAGTAGTCAGGACCACCAAGAGACCCAGTACTTC
-	-	TRBJ1-1	TRBV30	CAWSGTGKAFF	TGTGCCTGGAGTGGGACGGGGAAGGCTTTCTTT